The source of this T cell receptor (beta chain) is a study of beta chain features in type 1 diabetes listed by TCRdb under 2018. Context from the whole study: Mean age, gender distribution, total cell number and subset yield were not different between patients and healthy donors. The study compared the TCRB repertoires of sorted circulating CD4+ T cell subsets in recently diagnosed type 1 diabetes patients with those in matched healthy donors. Regulatory and stem cell-like memory subsets were isolated from only 8 patients and 8 healthy donors, whereas naive and central memory subsets came from all 30 or so donors. Across all samples, some 100,000,000 sorted cells were examined, and cell number per subset correlated strongly with RNA yield. General study outcomes and caveats: Because cDNA was sequenced instead of genomic DNA, highly expressing activated cells could be over-represented, though the groups showed no difference in activation or CD3 levels. Type 1 diabetes patients showed a moderate but significant shortening of TCRB CDR3 length in all four CD4+ subsets. Only small numbers of individuals were included in the HLA sub-analyses, which left unresolved whether HLA type had any influence on TCRB rearrangement. Naive, central memory and regulatory TCRB repertoires appeared to be more similar among patients than among healthy donors. At VDJ recombination sites, patients with type 1 diabetes made fewer insertions and deleted more nucleotides, a pattern implying thymic rearrangement abnormalities. Shorter templates might have been favored by PCR, but patient and control samples were amplified and corrected together, so both groups would have been affected equally by any skew.

Each donor gave one peripheral blood draw, averaging approximately 120 mL, which was collected into heparinised tubes. Using a panel that included CD45RO, CCR7, CD25, CD127, CD95 and CD27, naive, central memory, regulatory and stem cell-like memory CD4+ T cells were sorted on a BD FACSAria II. All sorted populations exceeded 98% purity. Right away, PBMCs were isolated by Lymphoprep density gradient centrifugation and were stained directly, with no culture step. So that batch effects would be minimized, each experiment stained and sorted samples in pairs, pairing one healthy donor with one patient. This clone was observed a single time. Which antigen it targets is not known. No much larger clone is present one base from it, and per-base qualities are unavailable. The High Capacity cDNA Reverse Transcription Kit was used to reverse transcribe all of the isolated RNA, meaning that expressed TCRB transcripts were what got sequenced. Deep immunoSEQ sequencing was applied to naive, central memory and regulatory T cell samples, giving an average of around 3.8 million total reads per sample. After sorted cells were lysed in RLT buffer, RNA was extracted with DNase-treated RNeasy Micro or Mini kits, with the choice depending on cell number. To prevent cross-contamination, each cell subset was processed individually, whereas patient and healthy donor samples were processed jointly. The immunoSEQ multiplex PCR was used to amplify TCRB sequences from cDNA, generating 87-bp fragments that spanned the CDR3 region. The amplicons were sequenced using the Illumina HiSeq platform. On the study's bioinformatics: PCR bias was corrected computationally using synthetic template baselines, and reads within Hamming distance 2 were collapsed, with unmergeable singletons discarded. By aligning reads against IMGT, V, D and J genes, CDR3 length, and insertions or deletions at six rearrangement sites were assigned. Within each subset, clonotype counts were normalized to the number of sorted cells before true diversity and Gini coefficients were calculated with the tcR R package. Repertoire sharing was quantified using the overlap coefficient calculated on TCRB nucleotide sequences. Out-of-frame TCRB sequences from naive cells were analyzed to stand in for the pre-selection repertoire. TCRdb holds this immuneACCESS table with in-frame rearrangements only. Some clones are missing; in checked studies, unresolved V genes explain under half, and the rest has no known cause. Clone size and the V and J calls come from that table; the DNA yielded D and trimming. This sample comprises 640,000 or so clones, more than 13% of them detected only once. The top ten clonotypes cover 0.03% to 0.04% of the sample.

V lost 0 bases and J lost 7 bases; the stretch between them is 18 bases long. The CDR3 spans 16 residues, from the cysteine through the phenylalanine. Of all the DNA, just the CDR3 is kept, 48 bases in frame from base 1. According to the germline V gene, CDR1 reads MNHEY and CDR2 reads SVGAGI. The receptor chain draws on TRBV6-5 and TRBJ1-2; 5 matching bases give a weak D call of TRBD1. The sequence was obtained from a man aged 18 to 29 with type 1 diabetes. Sequenced material: naive CD4+ T cells from blood. What the cell subset or site label conveys for this sample: true naive CD4+ T cells. The CDR3 is CASSYSYQGSVSGYTF. The DNA sequence is as follows: TGTGCCAGCAGTTACTCCTACCAGGGTTCAGTCTCTGGCTACACCTTC.